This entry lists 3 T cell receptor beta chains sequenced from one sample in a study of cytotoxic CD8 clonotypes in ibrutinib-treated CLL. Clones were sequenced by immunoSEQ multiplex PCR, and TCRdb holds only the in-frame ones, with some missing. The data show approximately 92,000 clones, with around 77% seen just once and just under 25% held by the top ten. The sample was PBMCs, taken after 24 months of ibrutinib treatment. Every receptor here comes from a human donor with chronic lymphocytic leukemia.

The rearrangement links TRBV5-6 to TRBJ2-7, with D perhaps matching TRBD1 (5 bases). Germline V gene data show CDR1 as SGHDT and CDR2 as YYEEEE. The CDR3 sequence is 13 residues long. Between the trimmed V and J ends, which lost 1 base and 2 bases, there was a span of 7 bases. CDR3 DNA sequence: TGTGCCAGCAGCTTGTTAGGGGCCTACGAGCAGTACTTC. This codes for CASSLLGAYEQYF.

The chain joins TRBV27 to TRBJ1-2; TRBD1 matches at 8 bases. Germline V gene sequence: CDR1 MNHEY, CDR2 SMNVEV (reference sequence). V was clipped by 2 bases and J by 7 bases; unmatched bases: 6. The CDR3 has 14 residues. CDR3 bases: TGTGCCAGCAGTTTAAGGGCAGGGGGCGGTGGCTACACCTTC. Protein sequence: CASSLRAGGGGYTF.

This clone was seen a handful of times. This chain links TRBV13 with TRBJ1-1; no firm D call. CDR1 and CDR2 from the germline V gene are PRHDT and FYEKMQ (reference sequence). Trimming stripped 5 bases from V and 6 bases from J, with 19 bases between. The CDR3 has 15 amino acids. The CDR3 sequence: CASSLLPGVSAEAFF. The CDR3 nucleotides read TGTGCCAGCAGCCTACTCCCGGGCGTTTCGGCTGAAGCTTTCTTT.